This T cell receptor beta chain was sequenced in a study of T-cell memory formation after mild COVID-19. Study details: Largely donor-specific TCR clusters were found. Overall study findings and caveats: Some responding clones appeared in pre-infection memory, suggesting cross-reactive memory joined. Later expanders leaned CD4+, whereas day 15 to 85 contracting clones were balanced CD4/CD8.

A single record per CDR3 protein comes from TCRdb applying MiXCR to the 5' RACE reads. The sample records about 290,000 distinct CDR3 sequences, under 20% being singletons. From germline, CDR1 is SGHVS and CDR2 FQNEAQ. The length of the CDR3 is 15 residues. V gave up 4 bases and J gave up 5 bases, with 17 bases separating them. This clonotype was picked up many times. Antigen unknown. The sequenced sample consisted of PBMCs or a T cell subset sorted from them (not recorded which). The source of this sequence is a man between 18 and 29 years old who had mild COVID-19 (a few samples of this study predate the infection). Cell type and time point are not known. V and J are TRBV7-8 and TRBJ2-5, with D perhaps assigned TRBD1 or TRBD2 (6 bases each). CDR3 coding DNA: TGTGCCAGCAGCTCCCTGGGGGGCAGCGGGGAGACCCAGTACTTC. This encodes CASSSLGGSGETQYF.